The rows below give T cell receptor beta chains drawn from one sample of a study of T cells in localized non-small cell lung cancer. The protocol was immunoSEQ multiplex PCR, while the TCRdb copy is restricted to in-frame clones and leaves out a portion. Among more than 100,000 clones listed, roughly 90% were seen once. This material consisted of peripheral blood, taken before any cancer treatment. These receptors were collected from a female donor over 55 with stage I lung adenocarcinoma. CDR3s include the opening cysteine and the closing phenylalanine or tryptophan. The D gene is left open where the match is weak. Size tells how often a clone was seen (once, few, many) or the class of an expanded clone, and some rows leave it out.

d_gene	abundance	len	j_gene	v_gene	CDR3aa	CDR3nt
TRBD2	-	13	TRBJ2-7	TRBV10-1	CASSASGRYEQYF	TGCGCCAGCTCCGCTAGCGGGAGATACGAGCAGTACTTC
-	-	15	TRBJ2-5	TRBV5-1	CASSASDSSQETQYF	TGCGCCAGCAGCGCCTCGGACAGTTCCCAAGAGACCCAGTACTTC
TRBD2	-	14	TRBJ2-1	TRBV15	CATSLAGVGNEQFF	TGTGCCACCAGCCTAGCGGGAGTGGGGAATGAGCAGTTCTTC
TRBD2	-	17	TRBJ2-2	TRBV7-6	CASSAILAGVSTGELFF	TGTGCCAGCAGCGCGATACTAGCGGGAGTAAGCACCGGGGAGCTGTTTTTT
TRBD2	-	18	TRBJ2-4	TRBV7-9	CASSQGTSGSLAKNIQYF	TGTGCCAGCAGCCAAGGGACTAGCGGGTCACTAGCCAAAAACATTCAGTACTTC
-	-	12	TRBJ2-5	TRBV5-4	CASSLVGETQYF	TGTGCCAGCAGCTTGGTTGGGGAGACCCAGTACTTC
-	-	15	TRBJ1-5	TRBV6-4	CASSEGVGSNQPQHF	TGTGCCAGCAGTGAGGGGGTGGGGAGCAATCAGCCCCAGCATTTT
TRBD1	-	14	TRBJ2-7	TRBV29-1	CSVEAQGAFYEQYF	TGCAGCGTTGAAGCGCAGGGGGCGTTCTACGAGCAGTACTTC
TRBD1	few	15	TRBJ2-3	TRBV5-1	CASSLGTGGTDTQYF	TGCGCCAGCAGCTTAGGGACAGGGGGGACAGATACGCAGTATTTT
-	-	14	TRBJ1-5	TRBV14	CASSLAGPHQPQHF	TGTGCCAGCAGCCTGGCGGGGCCGCATCAGCCCCAGCATTTT
-	-	13	TRBJ2-2	TRBV27	CASSFSGTGELFF	TGTGCCAGCAGTTTTAGCGGTACCGGGGAGCTGTTTTTT
TRBD2	-	15	TRBJ2-7	TRBV28	CASRTSGRTVYEQYF	TGTGCCAGCAGGACTAGCGGGAGGACCGTCTACGAGCAGTACTTC
-	-	15	TRBJ1-1	TRBV19	CASSQRTLTHPEAFF	TGTGCCAGTAGTCAACGGACACTCACTCACCCCGAAGCTTTCTTT
-	-	13	TRBJ1-2	TRBV5-1	CASSLNGNYGYTF	TGCGCCAGCAGCTTAAACGGAAACTATGGCTACACCTTC
-	-	13	TRBJ2-3	TRBV5-6	CASLRLETDTQYF	TGTGCCAGCCTCAGGTTGGAGACAGATACGCAGTATTTT
TRBD1	-	16	TRBJ1-1	TRBV5-1	CASNPGQGVLGTEAFF	TGCGCCAGCAACCCGGGACAGGGGGTTCTGGGGACTGAAGCTTTCTTT
-	few	14	TRBJ1-1	TRBV7-6	CASARNGIVTEAFF	TGTGCCAGCGCCAGGAATGGGATTGTGACTGAAGCTTTCTTT
-	-	15	TRBJ1-2	TRBV11-2	CASSYYSSANYGYTF	TGTGCCAGCAGCTACTACAGTTCCGCCAACTATGGCTACACCTTC
TRBD1	-	14	TRBJ2-7	TRBV5-1	CASSSLTGIYEQYF	TGCGCCAGCAGCTCGCTGACAGGGATCTACGAGCAGTACTTC
-	-	15	TRBJ1-2	TRBV9	CASSAIRDSGYGYTF	TGTGCCAGCAGCGCGATCCGGGACTCGGGCTATGGCTACACCTTC
TRBD1	-	14	TRBJ2-7	TRBV5-6	CASSTGGLVHEQYF	TGTGCCAGCAGCACAGGGGGCCTCGTCCACGAGCAGTACTTC
-	-	16	TRBJ1-5	TRBV11-2	CASSLEPVPADQPQHF	TGTGCCAGCAGCTTAGAACCGGTCCCTGCGGACCAGCCCCAGCATTTT
-	-	17	TRBJ1-3	TRBV5-1	CASSSRGTASSGNTIYF	TGCGCCAGCAGCTCTCGGGGGACGGCAAGCTCTGGAAACACCATATATTTT
-	few	14	TRBJ1-1	TRBV15	CATSRERLGTEAFF	TGTGCCACCAGCAGAGAACGGCTTGGCACTGAAGCTTTCTTT
-	-	14	TRBJ1-2	TRBV9	CASSVGGGTYGYTF	TGTGCCAGCAGCGTAGGTGGGGGTACCTATGGCTACACCTTC
-	-	9	TRBJ2-5	TRBV29-1	CSVDETQYF	TGCAGCGTTGATGAGACCCAGTACTTC
TRBD1	once	13	TRBJ2-7	TRBV11-3	CASSLDRSHEQYF	TGTGCCAGCAGTCTGGACAGGTCCCACGAGCAGTACTTC
-	-	16	TRBJ1-3	TRBV28	CASSLRGGSSGNTIYF	TGTGCCAGCAGTTTAAGAGGCGGCAGCTCTGGAAACACCATATATTTT
-	once	14	TRBJ1-5	TRBV15	CATSWQGGNQPQHF	TGTGCCACCTCTTGGCAGGGTGGAAATCAGCCCCAGCATTTT
TRBD2	-	14	TRBJ2-1	TRBV11-3	CASSLGEGYNEQFF	TGTGCCAGCAGCTTAGGGGAGGGGTACAATGAGCAGTTCTTC
-	few	14	TRBJ1-2	TRBV9	CASSPSGRGYGYTF	TGTGCCAGCAGCCCCAGCGGGAGAGGATATGGCTACACCTTC
-	-	13	TRBJ2-2	TRBV11-3	CASSLLAAGELFF	TGTGCCAGCAGCTTACTGGCGGCCGGGGAGCTGTTTTTT
-	few	13	TRBJ1-3	TRBV5-1	CASSLGGENTIYF	TGCGCCAGTAGCTTGGGGGGCGAGAACACCATATATTTT
TRBD1	-	14	TRBJ1-4	TRBV5-1	CASRLGQGGEKLFF	TGCGCCAGCAGACTGGGACAGGGTGGAGAAAAACTGTTTTTT
TRBD1	-	15	TRBJ2-7	TRBV11-3	CASSSGLTGSGEQYF	TGTGCCAGCAGCTCCGGGCTGACAGGGTCCGGGGAGCAGTACTTC
-	-	13	TRBJ2-1	TRBV11-2	CASSFPGDDEQFF	TGTGCCAGCAGCTTCCCCGGGGACGATGAGCAGTTCTTC
TRBD2	once	14	TRBJ2-1	TRBV5-6	CASTTSGRNNEQFF	TGTGCCAGCACAACTAGCGGGCGGAACAATGAGCAGTTCTTC
-	-	18	TRBJ1-1	TRBV28	CASSILGLRDTTNTEAFF	TGTGCCAGCAGTATTCTAGGTCTCCGCGACACAACGAACACTGAAGCTTTCTTT
-	-	15	TRBJ2-3	TRBV19	CASSTGGSGADTQYF	TGTGCCAGTAGTACAGGAGGCAGCGGCGCAGATACGCAGTATTTT
TRBD2	-	15	TRBJ2-3	TRBV15	CATSRGLLSTDTQYF	TGTGCCACCAGCAGGGGACTATTGAGCACAGATACGCAGTATTTT
TRBD1	-	15	TRBJ2-7	TRBV27	CASSSRDRGAYEQYF	TGTGCCAGCAGTTCCCGGGACAGGGGCGCCTACGAGCAGTACTTC
TRBD2	few	16	TRBJ2-5	TRBV6-6	CASSYWWEGPKETQYF	TGTGCCAGCAGTTACTGGTGGGAGGGACCTAAAGAGACCCAGTACTTC
-	-	13	TRBJ2-2	TRBV5-1	CASSLRDTGELFF	TGCGCCAGCAGCTTGAGGGACACCGGGGAGCTGTTTTTT
-	-	14	TRBJ2-7	TRBV28	CASSFSGSSYEQYF	TGTGCCAGCAGTTTTTCGGGAAGCTCCTACGAGCAGTACTTC
TRBD2	-	16	TRBJ2-3	TRBV18	CASSLTSTSGTDTQYF	TGTGCCAGCTCACTGACGAGTACTAGCGGAACAGATACGCAGTATTTT
-	-	13	TRBJ2-2	TRBV7-3	CASSPKHTGELFF	TGTGCCAGCAGCCCCAAGCACACCGGGGAGCTGTTTTTT
-	-	16	TRBJ2-1	TRBV30	CAWRTLASVSYNEQFF	TGTGCCTGGAGAACCCTAGCTTCTGTCTCCTACAATGAGCAGTTCTTC
-	-	14	TRBJ1-4	TRBV5-1	CASSLVGTPLSLFF	TGCGCCAGCAGCTTGGTTGGGACACCCCTCAGTCTGTTTTTT
-	-	13	TRBJ1-2	TRBV27	CASSFRGNYGYTF	TGTGCCAGCAGTTTCCGGGGTAACTATGGCTACACCTTC
-	-	15	TRBJ2-3	TRBV6-1	CASSEAALVSGTQYF	TGTGCCAGCAGTGAAGCGGCCTTGGTATCGGGTACGCAGTATTTT
-	-	16	TRBJ2-5	TRBV5-1	CASSLAPTGGTGTQYF	TGCGCCAGCAGCTTGGCTCCCACGGGTGGGACTGGGACCCAGTACTTC
-	-	15	TRBJ2-1	TRBV19	CASSIGSGSYNEQFF	TGTGCCAGTAGTATCGGCAGCGGCTCCTACAATGAGCAGTTCTTC
-	-	12	TRBJ1-5	TRBV28	CASSARNQPQHF	TGTGCCAGCAGTGCCCGAAATCAGCCCCAGCATTTT